The T cell receptor beta chain described here comes from a study of yellow fever vaccine responses in identical twins. With respect to this clonotype: Its antigen remains unknown.

TCRdb passed the RT-PCR reads through MiXCR, listing each CDR3 protein once. Found here are under 20,000 distinct CDR3 sequences, just over 60% of them singletons; the top ten hold 7% to 8%. Findings of the study overall: Twin vaccine T cell responses reportedly seemed partly convergent, partly personalized.

The receptor comes from a young woman who received the yellow fever vaccine. The sequenced sample was T cells from blood (PBMCs), unsorted or a sorted subset (not recorded which), obtained before or after yellow fever vaccination (not recorded which).

The CDR3 bases are TGTGCCAGCAGTGACGGGTCGGACACCGGGGAGCTGTTTTTT. Translation gives CASSDGSDTGELFF. This chain connects TRBV2 to TRBJ2-2; no reliable D call. V lost 3 bases to trimming and J lost 3 bases, with 8 bases between them. The CDR3 is 14 amino acids. The germline V gene has CDR1 SNHLY and CDR2 FYNNEI.